These 9 T cell receptor beta chains were sequenced from one sample in a study of T-cell memory formation after mild COVID-19. One entry per CDR3 protein results from TCRdb running MiXCR on the 5' RACE reads. This table has roughly 580,000 distinct CDR3 sequences, approximately 19% appearing once. The sequenced sample was PBMCs or a T cell subset sorted from them (not recorded which). These receptors all come from an adult woman who had mild COVID-19 (a few samples of this study predate the infection). Cell type and time point are not known.

The chain carries TRBV6-2 or TRBV6-3 and TRBJ2-1, with D perhaps given as TRBD1 or TRBD2 (5 bases each). The CDR3 has 14 amino acids. With 6 bases removed from V and 0 bases from J, the gap between germline ends came to 9 bases. In germline, CDR1 is MNHEY, CDR2 SVGEGT. This CDR3 is CASRGVSSYNEQFF. CDR3 sequence (DNA): TGTGCCAGCAGGGGGGTCAGCTCCTACAATGAGCAGTTCTTC.

The chain employs TRBV19 and TRBJ1-2; TRBD1 matches at 8 bases. V was clipped by 7 bases and J by 2 bases; unmatched bases: 9. The CDR3 runs to 15 residues. Germline CDR1 is LNHDA and CDR2 is SQIVND (reference sequence). CDR3 residues: CASIGDRGLNYGYTF. The CDR3 DNA reads as TGTGCCAGTATTGGAGACAGGGGATTAAACTATGGCTACACCTTC.

This clonotype was detected only a few times. The rearrangement links TRBV7-9 to TRBJ2-5, with D tentatively TRBD2 (6 bases). Trimming left V 2 bases short and J 5 bases short, with 12 bases between. The V gene's germline CDR1 is SEHNR and CDR2 FQNEAQ (reference sequence). The CDR3 has 14 residues. This chain's CDR3 is CASSLLGGLETQYF. Written as DNA, the CDR3 is TGTGCCAGCAGCTTATTGGGGGGTTTGGAGACCCAGTACTTC.

The chain combines TRBV3-1 with TRBJ2-7, with D perhaps matching TRBD1 (6 bases). CDR1 is LGHDT and CDR2 is YNNKEL in the germline V gene (reference sequence). V lost 1 base to trimming and J lost 6 bases, with 13 bases between them. The CDR3 runs 14 residues. The CDR3 region is CASSQVGWGLEQYF. In DNA, the CDR3 is TGTGCCAGCAGCCAAGTCGGGTGGGGGCTCGAGCAGTACTTC.

This clonotype was seen more than once but under ten times. This chain links TRBV12-3 or TRBV12-4 with TRBJ1-1; a weak D match, TRBD1 (6 bases). Trimming pared 5 bases from V and 4 bases from J, leaving 20 bases between. CDR3 length: 16 residues. DNA of the CDR3: TGTGCCAGCAGTACACGACAGGAAAACCCGGGCACTGAAGCTTTCTTT. Translating it yields CASSTRQENPGTEAFF.

The chain links TRBV19 to TRBJ1-2; TRBD1 aligns across 8 bases. CDR1 is LNHDA, CDR2 SQIVND, per germline (reference sequence). This CDR3 has 15 residues. The V gene end was trimmed by 3 bases and the J gene end by 5 bases; junction bases not matched to a gene: 8. In DNA, the CDR3 is TGTGCCAGTAGTATGCAGGGGGCTGGTTGGTATGGCTACACCTTC. Protein product: CASSMQGAGWYGYTF.

This chain links TRBV15 with TRBJ2-5; D ambiguous. The V gene lost 4 bases and the J gene lost 3 bases, with 15 bases spanning the gap. From germline, CDR1 is LNHNV and CDR2 YYDKDF (reference sequence). This CDR3 has 15 amino acids. CDR3 sequence: CATSNGDILKETQYF. The CDR3 DNA sequence: TGTGCCACCAGCAATGGGGATATACTTAAAGAGACCCAGTACTTC.

The chain recombines TRBV2 with TRBJ1-4; D not certain. Trimming shortened V by 2 bases and J by 5 bases, and 12 bases separated the two germline ends. This CDR3 has 15 amino acids. Germline CDR1 SNHLY, CDR2 FYNNEI. DNA of the CDR3: TGTGCCAGCAGTGAAATTGAGGTCGCCAATGAAAAACTGTTTTTT. Amino acid sequence: CASSEIEVANEKLFF.

This chain connects TRBV7-9 to TRBJ1-3; no clear D. The CDR3 is 16 amino acids. CDR1 and CDR2 from the germline V gene are SEHNR and FQNEAQ (reference sequence). The V gene lost 5 bases and the J gene lost 0 bases, with 14 bases spanning the gap. For the CDR3, the DNA is TGTGCCAGCAGCCCGCTACGTGATAGCTCTGGAAACACCATATATTTT. This codes for CASSPLRDSSGNTIYF.